The 5 T cell receptor beta chains below come from one sample, sequenced in a study of blood T cells in healthy people across ages (dated by TCRdb to between 2015 and 2017). Receptor libraries were prepared by 5' RACE. TCRdb records Illumina HiSeq 2500 as the sequencer. A second about 6 to 11 cycle PCR used a sample-barcoded 5' primer and a J-beta primer mix. The raw public reads went through TCRdb reprocessing: fastp at Q25, MiXCR clone calling, in-frame beta chains kept. A single entry per CDR3 protein holds the most common genes and DNA from its merged rows. This sample gives hundreds of thousands of distinct CDR3 sequences in total; under 25% of them show up just once. The ten largest clones add up to roughly 3.4% of the sample. The specimen sequenced was blood. Every receptor here comes from a man aged 70-80 years in good health.

This chain uses TRBV12-3 or TRBV12-4 with TRBJ1-1; 8 bases agree with TRBD1. The CDR3 runs 16 residues. V dropped 10 bases and J dropped 0; count of bases not matched to a gene: 13. CDR3 bases: TGTGCCACTACACCTGGGACAGGAAACATGAACACTGAAGCTTTCTTT. Translating gives CATTPGTGNMNTEAFF.

This clonotype was detected ten times or more. The chain joins TRBV15 to TRBJ1-6; D uncertain. CDR1 is LNHNV and CDR2 is YYDKDF in the germline V gene (reference sequence). V dropped 0 bases and J dropped 7 bases, with 7 bases sitting between them. This CDR3 has 14 residues. CDR3 DNA: TGTGCCACCAGCAGAGAACTGAGGAATTCACCCCTCCACTTT. This encodes CATSRELRNSPLHF.

This clonotype has a handful of counts. The chain combines TRBV6-5 with TRBJ2-5; D ambiguous. CDR3 length: 13 residues. V was shortened by 5 bases and J by 1 base, with 8 bases between the two germline ends. CDR1 and CDR2 (germline): MNHEY, SVGAGI. CDR3 amino acids: CASSPAAQETQYF. As DNA, the CDR3 is TGTGCCAGCAGTCCCGCGGCCCAAGAGACCCAGTACTTC.

This chain joins TRBV7-8 and TRBJ1-4, with no clear D. The CDR3 covers 16 residues. V was pared by 1 base and J by 8 bases, with 17 bases between. Per the germline V gene, CDR1 is SGHVS and CDR2 is FQNEAQ. DNA of the CDR3: TGTGCCAGCAGCTTAGGGAACCTAGTGGTATGGGAAAAACTGTTTTTT. This gives the protein CASSLGNLVVWEKLFF.

The chain links TRBV5-1 to TRBJ2-2; 8 nucleotides agree with TRBD1. The CDR3 loop spans 15 amino acids. Germline CDR1 reads SGHRS; CDR2 reads YFSETQ. V trimming: 6 bases; J trimming: 2 bases; junction bases outside the gene matches: 6. The DNA of the CDR3 is TGCGCCAGCACCACGACAGGGGACAACACCGGGGAGCTGTTTTTT. The encoded protein is CASTTTGDNTGELFF.